This T cell receptor (beta chain) was sequenced for a study of T-cell memory formation after mild COVID-19. Study-level results: Clones that contracted clustered mainly in CM and EM if CD4+ and in EMRA if CD8+.

TCRdb ran MiXCR on the 5' RACE reads and lists one entry per CDR3 protein. The sample has more than 250,000 distinct CDR3 sequences, approximately 19% seen once; the top ten hold 20% to 25%. For this clonotype: The target antigen is unknown.

V dropped 5 bases and J dropped 3 bases, with 16 bases sitting between them. Germline V gene lookup returns CDR1 DFQATT and CDR2 SNEGSKA (reference sequence). CDR3 length: 14 amino acids. The origin of this receptor is a man younger than 30 who had mild COVID-19 (a few samples of this study predate the infection). Cell type and time point are not known. Sample: PBMCs or a T cell subset sorted from them (not recorded which). The chain couples TRBV20-1 to TRBJ1-2; weak D call: TRBD1 (5 bases). The CDR3 nucleotides are TGCAGTGCTGTCGGGGCGGCAAGAGACTATGGCTACACCTTC. Protein product: CSAVGAARDYGYTF.